This is a list of T cell receptor beta chains from one sample in a study of cytomegalovirus exposure and HLA in healthy donors. Sequenced by immunoSEQ multiplex PCR; TCRdb stores in-frame clones only, minus some. Of about 73,000 clones in the sample, roughly 75% are singletons; the top ten hold 1.1%. Specimen: PBMCs. Every receptor here comes from a male donor in good health and CMV-seronegative. CDR3s include the opening cysteine and the closing phenylalanine or tryptophan. The D gene is left open where the match is weak. A row's size may be missing; if present it is once, few, many or a size class.

size,V,D,J,DNA,CDR3
.,TRBV15,.,TRBJ2-3,TGTGCCACCAGCAGGGTAGCTCGCACAGATACGCAGTATTTT,CATSRVARTDTQYF
.,TRBV5-1,TRBD2,TRBJ2-2,TGCGCCAGCAGCTTGTTTCTAGCGGAGCACACCGGGGAGCTGTTTTTT,CASSLFLAEHTGELFF
.,TRBV11-2,TRBD1,TRBJ2-7,TGTGCCAGCAGCTCTTTGACAGGGCGGCCCAACTACGAGCAGTACTTC,CASSSLTGRPNYEQYF
few,TRBV9,TRBD2,TRBJ2-2,TGTGCCAGCAGCGTAGATGGCGGGGGGGGTGACACCGGGGAGCTGTTTTTT,CASSVDGGGGDTGELFF
.,TRBV11-2,.,TRBJ1-2,TGTGCCAGCAGACTGGCAGGGCGGCCTAACTATGGCTACACCTTC,CASRLAGRPNYGYTF
.,TRBV6-5,TRBD1,TRBJ1-2,TGTGCCAGCAGTTACTCAGGGGGACAGGGATCCTATGGCTACACCTTC,CASSYSGGQGSYGYTF
.,TRBV18,TRBD1,TRBJ2-3,TGTGCCAGCTCGCAAAGGACAGGGGGCAAAGATACGCAGTATTTT,CASSQRTGGKDTQYF
few,TRBV7-2,TRBD1,TRBJ1-2,TGTGCCAGCAGCACAGGGGGCAGAGCAAACTATGGCTACACCTTC,CASSTGGRANYGYTF
.,TRBV6-1,TRBD1,TRBJ1-5,TGTGCCAGCAGTGGGGGACAGGGTTCAGGTCAGCCCCAGCATTTT,CASSGGQGSGQPQHF
.,TRBV2,.,TRBJ2-3,TGTGCCAGCAGTGAAGCGTATCAGATTAGCACAGATACGCAGTATTTT,CASSEAYQISTDTQYF
few,TRBV5-1,.,TRBJ2-2,TGCGCCAGCAGCTTGGGAGAGGCGTTCACCGGGGAGCTGTTTTTT,CASSLGEAFTGELFF
.,TRBV7-9,TRBD2,TRBJ2-7,TGTTCCAGCAGCCCTAGAGGCGGGGGCGGGAGGGCCTCCGAGCAGTACTTC,CSSSPRGGGGRASEQYF
.,TRBV7-9,.,TRBJ1-3,TGTGCCAGCAGCCTATTAAACTCTGGAAACACCATATATTTT,CASSLLNSGNTIYF
.,TRBV7-2,.,TRBJ2-3,TGTGCCAGCAGCTTAGTTGCGGACAACACAGATACGCAGTATTTT,CASSLVADNTDTQYF
.,TRBV4-1,.,TRBJ2-2,TGCGCCAGCAGCCAAGGATGGCCAGGGTTCGGGGAGCTGTTTTTT,CASSQGWPGFGELFF
.,TRBV4-1,.,TRBJ1-2,TGCGCCAGCAGCCAAGAAGGCCTCATGGGGGCCACTACTAATGGCTACACCTTC,CASSQEGLMGATTNGYTF
.,TRBV7-9,TRBD2,TRBJ2-1,TGTGCCAGCAGCCCCGGACTAGCGGGAGTCAGTGAGCAGTTCTTC,CASSPGLAGVSEQFF
.,TRBV6-1,TRBD1,TRBJ1-2,TGTGCCAGCAGTGAAAGACAGGGGATTGGCGGCTACCCCTTC,CASSERQGIGGYPF
.,TRBV2,.,TRBJ2-5,TGTGCCAGCCCTCCGGGGGAAGAAGAGACCCAGTACTTC,CASPPGEEETQYF
.,TRBV4-1,TRBD1,TRBJ1-3,TGCGCCAGCAGCCACGGGTTGACAGGGCTCTCTGGAAACACCATATATTTT,CASSHGLTGLSGNTIYF
.,TRBV5-1,TRBD1,TRBJ2-2,TGCGCCAGCAGCTTGGAATTCAGGGGGCGTCACACCGGGGAGCTGTTTTTT,CASSLEFRGRHTGELFF
.,TRBV10-3,TRBD1,TRBJ1-2,TGTGCCATCAGTGCCGGGACAGGGGGCGGCTACACCTTC,CAISAGTGGGYTF
.,TRBV4-1,TRBD2,TRBJ2-3,TGCGCCAGCAGCCAAGAATTTAGCGGGAGTTGGACAGATACGCAGTATTTT,CASSQEFSGSWTDTQYF
.,TRBV6-9,.,TRBJ1-1,TGTGCCAGAATAGAGGAGGAATCTAGACTTAAAAAAGCTTTCTTT,CARIEEESRLKKAFF
.,TRBV2,.,TRBJ2-7,TGTGCCAGCAGCGGCCTGTTAGACCCGGGACATTCCTACGAGCAGTACTTC,CASSGLLDPGHSYEQYF
.,TRBV11-2,.,TRBJ1-2,TGTGCCAGCAGCCGTAGTAACTATGGCTACACCTTC,CASSRSNYGYTF
.,TRBV28,TRBD1,TRBJ1-2,TGTGCCAGCAGTTTATACGGGACAGGGGTTTTCTACACCTTC,CASSLYGTGVFYTF
.,TRBV4-3,TRBD2,TRBJ2-1,TGCGCCAGCAGCCACGACGCGGGGGGGCCAGGTGAGCAGTTCTTC,CASSHDAGGPGEQFF
.,TRBV5-4,TRBD2,TRBJ2-1,TGTGCCAGCAGCTTGCCGGGACTAAGTAGGAATGAGCAGTTCTTC,CASSLPGLSRNEQFF
.,TRBV7-2,.,TRBJ1-4,TGTGCCAGCAGCCCCCGGACAGTCGAGGAAAAACTGTTTTTT,CASSPRTVEEKLFF
.,TRBV4-2,.,TRBJ2-3,TGTGCCAGCAGCCAAAACGGAGGGAGGAGCACAGATACGCAGTATTTT,CASSQNGGRSTDTQYF
.,TRBV7-2,.,TRBJ1-1,TGTGCCAGCAGCCAAACCCCAGGGTTTGAAGCTTTCTTT,CASSQTPGFEAFF
.,TRBV7-9,TRBD1,TRBJ2-5,TGTGCCAGCAGCTCGACAGGGCCCTTAGAGACCCAGTACTTC,CASSSTGPLETQYF
.,TRBV6-1,.,TRBJ1-1,TGTGCCAGCAGTGTTCTTGTGAACACTGAAGCTTTCTTT,CASSVLVNTEAFF
few,TRBV5-6,.,TRBJ2-5,TGTGCCAGCAGCTTGAAGACGGGTGGAGAGACCCAGTACTTC,CASSLKTGGETQYF
.,TRBV4-1,TRBD1,TRBJ2-5,TGCGCCAGCAGCCAAGGACAGGGGGCCCGAGCCGACCAAGAGACCCAGTACTTC,CASSQGQGARADQETQYF
.,TRBV7-8,.,TRBJ1-6,TGTGCCAGCACCCCGAATCGAGATTCACCCCTCCACTTT,CASTPNRDSPLHF
.,TRBV28,TRBD1,TRBJ1-2,TGTGCCAGCAGTTCGTTGGACAGGGGGCTTTATGGCTACACCTTC,CASSSLDRGLYGYTF
.,TRBV29-1,TRBD1,TRBJ1-3,TGCAGCGCCGAGCGGGCAGGGGGTGGAAACACCATATATTTT,CSAERAGGGNTIYF
.,TRBV10-3,TRBD2,TRBJ2-7,TGTGCCACTCTAGCGGGGGGTATTCTCTCCTACGAGCAGTACTTC,CATLAGGILSYEQYF
.,TRBV5-4,TRBD1,TRBJ1-6,TGTGCCAGCAGCCCAGGACAGGGATCTAGTAATTCACCCCTCCACTTT,CASSPGQGSSNSPLHF
.,TRBV11-2,.,TRBJ1-5,TGTGCCAGCAGCTTAGCCCAGTCTAATCAGCCCCAGCATTTT,CASSLAQSNQPQHF
.,TRBV6-4,.,TRBJ1-5,TGTGCCAGCAGTGAGGTGGTAGAGGCCCAACCTTTAGGCAATCAGCCCCAGCATTTT,CASSEVVEAQPLGNQPQHF
.,TRBV5-6,.,TRBJ1-1,TGTGCCAGCAGCTTAGGCGTGACAGCTCTCCCTTCCACTGAAGCTTTCTTT,CASSLGVTALPSTEAFF
.,TRBV18,TRBD1,TRBJ2-3,TGTGCCAGCTCACCAGGTGGACAGGGAACAGATACGCAGTATTTT,CASSPGGQGTDTQYF
once,TRBV10-2,TRBD1,TRBJ2-7,TGCGCCAGCAACCCTGGGACAGGGGATTACGAGCAGTACTTC,CASNPGTGDYEQYF
.,TRBV6-5,.,TRBJ1-1,TGTGCCAGCAGTTGGTACAGGGTTGGAACTGAAGCTTTCTTT,CASSWYRVGTEAFF
.,TRBV6-1,TRBD1,TRBJ1-5,TGTGCCAGCAATCAGGGGGCAGAAATCAATCAGCCCCAGCATTTT,CASNQGAEINQPQHF
.,TRBV6-1,TRBD1,TRBJ1-5,TGTGCCAGCAGTGAAGGGGACAGGTTTAATCCTTATCAGCCCCAGCATTTT,CASSEGDRFNPYQPQHF
.,TRBV4-1,TRBD2,TRBJ2-5,TGCGCCAGCAGCCAAGATCTTGGGCGGGGGCAAGAGACCCAGTACTTC,CASSQDLGRGQETQYF
once,TRBV19,TRBD2,TRBJ2-1,TGTGCCAGTAGCATCTCGACCTCCAGACTAGCGGTCAATGAGCAGTTCTTC,CASSISTSRLAVNEQFF
.,TRBV11-2,TRBD1,TRBJ2-5,TGTGCCAGCAGCTCATCCGGGACAGGGTCGTTTGAGACCCAGTACTTC,CASSSSGTGSFETQYF
.,TRBV7-2,.,TRBJ2-7,TGTGCCAGCAGCTTAATGGGCCTATCGGCCGAGCAGTACTTC,CASSLMGLSAEQYF